This is a list of T cell receptor beta chains from one sample in a study of T cell changes during pregnancy in multiple sclerosis. Clones were read by immunoSEQ multiplex PCR, and TCRdb kept only the in-frame ones, dropping some. This repertoire shows around 40,000 clones, around nine tenths found once; its top ten account for 0.56%. Here the sequenced sample was CD4+ T cells from peripheral blood mononuclear cells, taken before pregnancy. The receptors shown here come from a female donor with multiple sclerosis, enrolled in a pregnancy study. Each CDR3 is given with its conserved first and last residue. Each record gives: CDR3 length, clone size, V gene, J gene, D gene, CDR3 DNA, CDR3 protein. D genes are given only for firm matches. Size is stated for part of the rows, as once, few or many counts, or as a class when the clone is expanded.

len: 15
abundance: -
v_gene: TRBV30
j_gene: TRBJ1-1
d_gene: -
CDR3nt: TGTGCCTGGAGTCGGGGGGATCGGCGGAACACTGAAGCTTTCTTT
CDR3aa: CAWSRGDRRNTEAFF

len: 14
abundance: -
v_gene: TRBV5-1
j_gene: TRBJ1-1
d_gene: TRBD1
CDR3nt: TGCGCCAGCAGCTTGACAGGGGTGGGGTCTGAAGCTTTCTTT
CDR3aa: CASSLTGVGSEAFF

len: 16
abundance: -
v_gene: TRBV7-9
j_gene: TRBJ1-4
d_gene: -
CDR3nt: TGTGCCAGCACCAATGGGACCCGGGGCGAGGGGGTAAAACTGTTTTTT
CDR3aa: CASTNGTRGEGVKLFF

len: 17
abundance: -
v_gene: TRBV4-1
j_gene: TRBJ2-1
d_gene: TRBD1
CDR3nt: TGCGCCAGCAGCCAACTAAGGTCGGGACAGGCCTACAATGAGCAGTTCTTC
CDR3aa: CASSQLRSGQAYNEQFF

len: 16
abundance: -
v_gene: TRBV2
j_gene: TRBJ1-2
d_gene: TRBD1
CDR3nt: TGTGCCAGCAGGACAGGGGGCGCGCGGTCGTACTATGGCTACACCTTC
CDR3aa: CASRTGGARSYYGYTF

len: 16
abundance: -
v_gene: TRBV27
j_gene: TRBJ2-5
d_gene: TRBD2
CDR3nt: TGTGCCAGCAGTACCCGGACTAGCGGGGGGCGGGAGACCCAGTACTTC
CDR3aa: CASSTRTSGGRETQYF

len: 12
abundance: -
v_gene: TRBV30
j_gene: TRBJ2-3
d_gene: -
CDR3nt: TGTGCCTGGACTGCCAGTGCAGATACGCAGTATTTT
CDR3aa: CAWTASADTQYF

len: 17
abundance: once
v_gene: TRBV5-1
j_gene: TRBJ2-3
d_gene: -
CDR3nt: TGCGCCAGCAGCTATCCCCGGTATAGCATCGACACAGATACGCAGTATTTT
CDR3aa: CASSYPRYSIDTDTQYF

len: 14
abundance: -
v_gene: TRBV9
j_gene: TRBJ2-7
d_gene: TRBD2
CDR3nt: TGTGCCAGCAGCCCCCGGGGGGTGGCCTACGAGCAGTACTTC
CDR3aa: CASSPRGVAYEQYF

len: 15
abundance: -
v_gene: TRBV7-9
j_gene: TRBJ1-4
d_gene: -
CDR3nt: TGTGCCAGCAGCCCCCGGAGCGGATCGAATGAAAAACTGTTTTTT
CDR3aa: CASSPRSGSNEKLFF

len: 16
abundance: -
v_gene: TRBV5-1
j_gene: TRBJ2-2
d_gene: TRBD1
CDR3nt: TGCGCCAGCAGCTTGCGGGGACAGGGGAACACCGGGGAGCTGTTTTTT
CDR3aa: CASSLRGQGNTGELFF

len: 17
abundance: -
v_gene: TRBV19
j_gene: TRBJ1-6
d_gene: -
CDR3nt: TGTGCCAGTAGTAGGGCGACAGGTGACTCCTATAATTCACCCCTCCACTTT
CDR3aa: CASSRATGDSYNSPLHF

len: 16
abundance: once
v_gene: TRBV10-2
j_gene: TRBJ2-7
d_gene: -
CDR3nt: -
CDR3aa: CASTDFRDRVNYEQYF

len: 16
abundance: -
v_gene: TRBV11-2
j_gene: TRBJ2-3
d_gene: TRBD1
CDR3nt: TGTGCCAGCAGCTTAAGGCGGGGGACAGGGGTAGATACGCAGTATTTT
CDR3aa: CASSLRRGTGVDTQYF

len: 14
abundance: -
v_gene: TRBV5-5
j_gene: TRBJ2-3
d_gene: TRBD1
CDR3nt: TGTGCCAGCAGCTTGGCCACAGGGGCAGATACGCAGTATTTT
CDR3aa: CASSLATGADTQYF

len: 17
abundance: -
v_gene: TRBV2
j_gene: TRBJ1-1
d_gene: -
CDR3nt: TGTGCCAGCAGTCAAGAATTGAAATCTGCGGGAAGCACTGAAGCTTTCTTT
CDR3aa: CASSQELKSAGSTEAFF

len: 13
abundance: -
v_gene: TRBV5-1
j_gene: TRBJ2-5
d_gene: TRBD2
CDR3nt: TGCGCCAGCAGCACTAGCGGGGAAGAGACCCAGTACTTC
CDR3aa: CASSTSGEETQYF

len: 13
abundance: -
v_gene: TRBV19
j_gene: TRBJ2-2
d_gene: -
CDR3nt: TGTGCCAGTAGTATCCTCCTTTCCGGGGAGCTGTTTTTT
CDR3aa: CASSILLSGELFF

len: 13
abundance: -
v_gene: TRBV10-2
j_gene: TRBJ1-3
d_gene: TRBD1
CDR3nt: TGCGCCAGCCGGACAGGCTCTGGAAACACCATATATTTT
CDR3aa: CASRTGSGNTIYF

len: 15
abundance: -
v_gene: TRBV18
j_gene: TRBJ2-2
d_gene: TRBD1
CDR3nt: TGTGCCAGCTCACCAGGACAGGGGGCGTCCGGGGAGCTGTTTTTT
CDR3aa: CASSPGQGASGELFF

len: 17
abundance: -
v_gene: TRBV7-9
j_gene: TRBJ1-1
d_gene: -
CDR3nt: TGTGCCAGCAGCTTAAGGGGCAGGGCCCCCTCGAACACTGAAGCTTTCTTT
CDR3aa: CASSLRGRAPSNTEAFF

len: 14
abundance: few
v_gene: TRBV2
j_gene: TRBJ1-2
d_gene: TRBD1
CDR3nt: TGTGCCAGCAGCCCCCAGGGGGCTATTCATGGCTACACCTTC
CDR3aa: CASSPQGAIHGYTF

len: 16
abundance: -
v_gene: TRBV28
j_gene: TRBJ2-2
d_gene: TRBD1
CDR3nt: TGTGCCAGCAGTTTACCGGGACAGCCGAACACCGGGGAGCTGTTTTTT
CDR3aa: CASSLPGQPNTGELFF

len: 15
abundance: -
v_gene: TRBV7-8
j_gene: TRBJ1-1
d_gene: -
CDR3nt: TGTGCCAGCAGCCCGGGCCCAGACAGGAACACTGAAGCTTTCTTT
CDR3aa: CASSPGPDRNTEAFF

len: 15
abundance: -
v_gene: TRBV27
j_gene: TRBJ1-4
d_gene: -
CDR3nt: TGTGCCAGCAGTTTACGGGGGGGACGCAATGAAAAACTGTTTTTT
CDR3aa: CASSLRGGRNEKLFF

len: 13
abundance: -
v_gene: TRBV30
j_gene: TRBJ1-2
d_gene: TRBD1
CDR3nt: TGTGCCTGGAGTGCGACAGGGATCCACGGCTACACCTTC
CDR3aa: CAWSATGIHGYTF

len: 17
abundance: few
v_gene: TRBV10-2
j_gene: TRBJ2-3
d_gene: -
CDR3nt: TGCGCCAGCAGCTCTTCAAGGGCCAGGGAGGTCACAGATACGCAGTATTTT
CDR3aa: CASSSSRAREVTDTQYF

len: 12
abundance: -
v_gene: TRBV18
j_gene: TRBJ1-2
d_gene: -
CDR3nt: TGTGCCAGCTCACAGGAGAACTATGGCTACACCTTC
CDR3aa: CASSQENYGYTF

len: 19
abundance: -
v_gene: TRBV19
j_gene: TRBJ1-5
d_gene: -
CDR3nt: TGTGCCAGTAGTATAGGGGGCCCTGGAGTTCGGTATAGCAATCAGCCCCAGCATTTT
CDR3aa: CASSIGGPGVRYSNQPQHF

len: 14
abundance: -
v_gene: TRBV7-8
j_gene: TRBJ1-1
d_gene: -
CDR3nt: TGTGCCAGCAGCTTGGCCGGGGGTAACACTGAAGCTTTCTTT
CDR3aa: CASSLAGGNTEAFF

len: 13
abundance: -
v_gene: TRBV29-1
j_gene: TRBJ2-3
d_gene: -
CDR3nt: TGCAGCGTTGCTCGGGGGAACACAGATACGCAGTATTTT
CDR3aa: CSVARGNTDTQYF

len: 11
abundance: once
v_gene: TRBV2
j_gene: TRBJ1-1
d_gene: -
CDR3nt: TGTGCCAGCACCCGAGAGTCGGAAGCTTTCTTT
CDR3aa: CASTRESEAFF

len: 16
abundance: -
v_gene: TRBV4-1
j_gene: TRBJ1-1
d_gene: -
CDR3nt: TGCGCCAGCAGCCCTCCGAGTGGGAGGATGAACACTGAAGCTTTCTTT
CDR3aa: CASSPPSGRMNTEAFF

len: 21
abundance: -
v_gene: TRBV6-4
j_gene: TRBJ1-5
d_gene: TRBD1
CDR3nt: TGTGCCAGCAGTGACTCCTCTTGGATCGACAGGGGGGAAGATAGCAATCAGCCCCAGCATTTT
CDR3aa: CASSDSSWIDRGEDSNQPQHF

len: 13
abundance: -
v_gene: TRBV5-1
j_gene: TRBJ1-1
d_gene: -
CDR3nt: TGCGCCAGCAGCTCACAGGCTACTTCTGAAGCTTTCTTT
CDR3aa: CASSSQATSEAFF

len: 17
abundance: -
v_gene: TRBV4-1
j_gene: TRBJ2-1
d_gene: -
CDR3nt: TGCGCCAGCAGCCTATATCGTACAGGGGGGGGACACAATGAGCAGTTCTTC
CDR3aa: CASSLYRTGGGHNEQFF

len: 14
abundance: -
v_gene: TRBV7-9
j_gene: TRBJ1-1
d_gene: -
CDR3nt: TGTGCCAGCAGCTTTAAAGGGGAGGACACTGAAGCTTTCTTT
CDR3aa: CASSFKGEDTEAFF

len: 12
abundance: -
v_gene: TRBV19
j_gene: TRBJ1-2
d_gene: -
CDR3nt: TGTGCCAGTAGTAGGACAGATGATGGCTACACCTTC
CDR3aa: CASSRTDDGYTF

len: 14
abundance: -
v_gene: TRBV29-1
j_gene: TRBJ1-1
d_gene: -
CDR3nt: TGCAGCGTTGAAGATGGGGGACTTACTCCTCAAGCTTTCTTT
CDR3aa: CSVEDGGLTPQAFF

len: 15
abundance: -
v_gene: TRBV6-4
j_gene: TRBJ2-3
d_gene: TRBD1
CDR3nt: TGTGCCAGCAGTGATCGGACAGGGGGAACAGATACGCAGTATTTT
CDR3aa: CASSDRTGGTDTQYF

len: 14
abundance: -
v_gene: TRBV30
j_gene: TRBJ2-1
d_gene: TRBD1
CDR3nt: TGTGCCTGGAGTGTGAAGGGGGCTCGCGGTGAGCAGTTCTTC
CDR3aa: CAWSVKGARGEQFF

len: 15
abundance: -
v_gene: TRBV27
j_gene: TRBJ1-1
d_gene: -
CDR3nt: TGTGCCAGCAGTTTACTGGGGGGGGAGGGGACTGAAGCCTTCTTT
CDR3aa: CASSLLGGEGTEAFF

len: 14
abundance: -
v_gene: TRBV7-2
j_gene: TRBJ1-1
d_gene: -
CDR3nt: TGTGCCAGCGCCCGGGGGGGGACTTTGGCTGAAGCTTTCTTT
CDR3aa: CASARGGTLAEAFF

len: 14
abundance: -
v_gene: TRBV7-8
j_gene: TRBJ1-1
d_gene: TRBD1
CDR3nt: TGTGCCAGCAGCTTACTAGGGGGCGTCACTGAAGCTTTCTTT
CDR3aa: CASSLLGGVTEAFF